Sequencing of this T cell receptor (beta chain) was carried out in a study of CXCR3-negative and CXCR3-positive naive CD8 T cells. Study results and caveats: Comparison of naive cells showed more hydrophobic TRB CDR3s in CXCR3-positive than in CXCR3-negative naive cells.

Libraries of TRB cDNA were made by 5' RACE and carried UMIs. After re-calling the 5' RACE reads, TCRdb lists one entry per CDR3 protein, DNA absent. Here the sample table reports several thousand distinct CDR3 sequences. This CDR3 has 14 residues. The germline gives CDR1 MRHNA, CDR2 SNTAGT. Investigators sorted each CD8+ T cell subset in triplicate, taking 300,000 to 350,000 cells each time. CD45RO-CCR7+CD27+CD95- expression identified naive CD8+ T cells. Notes on this clonotype: Its antigen is not known.

Source material: naive CXCR3+ CD8+ T cells from blood. Subset: CD45RO-CCR7+CD27+CD95- naive CD8+ T cells expressing CXCR3 (TNR3+). The clonotype was recovered from a human donor in good health. Some clones in this sample may be carry-over from other donors' samples. The chain combines TRBV6-4 with TRBJ2-1; absent DNA, TCRdb's TRBD1 call cannot be checked. The CDR3 is CASSDSNREDEQFF.